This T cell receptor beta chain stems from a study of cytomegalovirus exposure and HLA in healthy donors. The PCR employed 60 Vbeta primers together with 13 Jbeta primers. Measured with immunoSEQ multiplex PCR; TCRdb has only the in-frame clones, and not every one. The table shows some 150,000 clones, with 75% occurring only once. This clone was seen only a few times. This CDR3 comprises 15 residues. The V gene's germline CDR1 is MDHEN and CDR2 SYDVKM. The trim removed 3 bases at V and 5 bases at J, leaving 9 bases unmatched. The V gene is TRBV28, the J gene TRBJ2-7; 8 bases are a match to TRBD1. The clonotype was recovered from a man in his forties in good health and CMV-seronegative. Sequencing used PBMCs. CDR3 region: CASSFPPDRAHEQYF. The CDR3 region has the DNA TGTGCCAGCAGTTTCCCTCCGGACAGGGCCCACGAGCAGTACTTC.